Below are 14 T cell receptor beta chains sequenced from a single sample in a study of blood T cell repertoires in COVID-19. Data came from immunoSEQ multiplex PCR; TCRdb stores just in-frame clones and leaves some out. Altogether some 310,000 clones are present, around 87% being singletons, with the ten largest covering 1%. Sequenced material: peripheral blood. These receptors originate from a man in his fifties with active or convalescent COVID-19.

The V and J genes are TRBV9 and TRBJ2-3, with D tentatively TRBD2 (6 bases). CDR1 is SGDLS, CDR2 YYNGEE, per germline. Trimming shortened V by 2 bases and J by 2 bases, and 9 bases separated the two germline ends. CDR3 length equals 14 residues. The CDR3 DNA follows: TGTGCCAGCAGCGTGGAGGGGATCACAGATACGCAGTATTTT. Translated, it gives CASSVEGITDTQYF. Full variable domain (remainder filled in from reference TRBV9 and TRBJ2-3): DSGVTQTPKHLITATGQRVTLRCSPRSGDLSVYWYQQSLDQGLQFLIQYYNGEERAKGNILERFSAQQFPDLHSELNLSSLELGDSALYFCASSVEGITDTQYFGPGTRLTVL.

The chain combines TRBV29-1 with TRBJ1-1; a weak D match, TRBD1 (5 bases). The CDR3 length is 13 residues. The germline V gene encodes CDR1 SQVTM and CDR2 ANQGSEA. Deletions cut 3 bases from V and 5 bases from J, with 13 bases between. The CDR3 DNA is TGCAGCGTTGAGAGGAGACAGAAGACTGAAGCTTTCTTT. The encoded protein is CSVERRQKTEAFF.

The chain uses TRBV28 and TRBJ2-1; unclear D gene. Germline CDR1 reads MDHEN; CDR2 reads SYDVKM. The CDR3 loop spans 14 amino acids. Trimming cost V 2 bases and J 0 bases, with 5 bases left between them. Here the CDR3 DNA reads TGTGCCAGCAGTTTACCTAGCTCCTACAATGAGCAGTTCTTC. Its protein is CASSLPSSYNEQFF.

The chain combines TRBV5-1 with TRBJ2-1; tentatively, D is TRBD1 (6 bases). CDR3 length: 16 amino acids. Germline V gene lookup returns CDR1 SGHRS and CDR2 YFSETQ. The V end lost 4 bases, the J end lost 6 bases, and 20 bases lay between the germline ends. CDR3 loop: CASSTTDSAFLNEQFF. The CDR3 coding sequence is TGCGCCAGCAGCACGACGGACAGTGCGTTTCTCAATGAGCAGTTCTTC.

This clone was observed a few times. The chain links TRBV7-2 to TRBJ2-3, with 8 bases fitting TRBD1. This CDR3 comprises 13 residues. Trimming took 8 bases from V and 3 from J; bases not matched to a gene: 4. Germline V gene sequence: CDR1 SGHTA, CDR2 FQGNSA. CDR3 nucleotides: TGTGCCAGCCGGACAGGGACTACAGATACGCAGTATTTT. Its translation is CASRTGTTDTQYF.

CDR3 nucleotide sequence: TGTGCCAGCTCAGCCTGGACAGGGTTCTACGAGCAGTACTTC. Translating it yields CASSAWTGFYEQYF. V usage is TRBV18 and J usage is TRBJ2-7, with TRBD1 identical over 8 bases. This CDR3 is built from 14 residues. The germline gives CDR1 KGHSH, CDR2 LQKENI. Unmatched junction bases numbered 6, after V lost 5 bases and J lost 3 bases.

This rearrangement joins TRBV2 to TRBJ2-7, with D possibly matching TRBD1 (8 bases). CDR1 is SNHLY, CDR2 FYNNEI, per germline. The V gene lost 10 bases and the J gene lost 1 base, with 17 bases spanning the gap. The CDR3 sequence is 14 residues long. Written as DNA, the CDR3 is TGTGCCACGGCGGGGGACAGGTTATCCTACGAGCAGTACTTC. It encodes CATAGDRLSYEQYF.

This chain links TRBV11-2 with TRBJ2-2; 9 bases map to TRBD1. The CDR3 loop spans 15 amino acids. Trimming at V came to 4 bases and at J to 3 bases, leaving 3 bases not matched to a gene. Germline CDR1 is SGHAT and CDR2 is FQNNGV. CDR3 region: CASSSRDRDTGELFF. The CDR3 DNA sequence: TGTGCCAGCAGCTCCCGGGACAGGGACACCGGGGAGCTGTTTTTT.

J is TRBJ2-3 and V is TRBV25-1; 14 positions match TRBD2. The J segment lost 1 base and the V segment lost 3 bases, leaving 6 bases of the junction unmatched. The CDR3 covers 18 residues. Per germline, CDR1 MGHDK and CDR2 SYGVNS. CDR3 region: CASSDGTSGSLRTDTQYF. The DNA for the CDR3 is TGTGCCAGCAGTGATGGGACTAGCGGGAGTCTTCGCACAGATACGCAGTATTTT. The full variable domain, in which reference TRBV25-1 and TRBJ2-3 provide the parts outside the CDR3, is EADIYQTPRYLVIGTGKKITLECSQTMGHDKMYWYQQDPGMELHLIHYSYGVNSTEKGDLSSESTVSRIRTEHFPLTLESARPSHTSQYLCASSDGTSGSLRTDTQYFGPGTRLTVL.

V usage is TRBV24-1 and J usage is TRBJ1-5, with a tentative D call TRBD1 (6 bases). Per germline, CDR1 KGHDR and CDR2 SFDVKD. The CDR3 has 16 amino acids. V lost 10 bases to trimming and J lost 0 bases, with 18 bases between them. Here the CDR3 reads CATAAGGRSSNQPQHF. In nucleotides, the CDR3 is TGTGCCACGGCGGCCGGGGGGCGTAGTAGCAATCAGCCCCAGCATTTT.

The V gene is TRBV28, the J gene TRBJ1-1; tentative D call: TRBD1 (5 bases). Germline values: CDR1 MDHEN, CDR2 SYDVKM. Trimming removed 2 bases from V and 7 bases from J, with 11 bases in between. The CDR3 is 13 residues long. In DNA form, the CDR3 reads TGTGCCAGCAGTTTAGAACAGGTTAATGAAGCTTTCTTT. As protein: CASSLEQVNEAFF.

V and J are TRBV5-1 and TRBJ1-4; 10 bases fit TRBD1. The CDR3 totals 15 residues. Trimming removed 3 bases from V and 6 bases from J; junction bases left unmatched: 5. Germline CDR1 reads SGHRS; CDR2 reads YFSETQ. The CDR3 sequence: CASSSRQGADEKLFF. CDR3 in DNA: TGCGCCAGCAGCTCAAGACAGGGGGCTGATGAAAAACTGTTTTTT.

The chain employs TRBV5-1 and TRBJ2-5, with D possibly matching TRBD2 (7 bases). Trimming shortened V by 0 bases and J by 4 bases, and 10 bases separated the two germline ends. The CDR3 spans 14 residues. Germline V gene lookup returns CDR1 SGHRS and CDR2 YFSETQ. The CDR3 DNA follows: TGCGCCAGCAGCTTGGAGGGGGGGTTAGAGACCCAGTACTTC. Protein sequence: CASSLEGGLETQYF. Together with reference TRBV5-1 and TRBJ2-5, the CDR3 gives the full variable domain: KAGVTQTPRYLIKTRGQQVTLSCSPISGHRSVSWYQQTPGQGLQFLFEYFSETQRNKGNFPGRFSGRQFSNSRSEMNVSTLELGDSALYLCASSLEGGLETQYFGPGTRLLVL.

The V and J genes are TRBV7-8 and TRBJ2-4; D may be TRBD2 (5 bases). Germline V gives CDR1 SGHVS, CDR2 FQNEAQ. V was cut by 5 bases and J by 4 bases, with 12 bases left in between. The CDR3 totals 14 residues. The CDR3 loop reads CASSQTRTKNIQYF. In DNA, the CDR3 is TGTGCCAGCAGCCAAACTAGGACTAAAAACATTCAGTACTTC.